These 17 T cell receptor beta chains were sequenced from one sample in a study of shared clonotypes between healthy human individuals. TCRdb's copy holds only in-frame clones and misses some; the assay was immunoSEQ multiplex PCR. The data contain roughly 2.5 million clones, approximately 92% of them singletons. The sequenced material came from naive CD4+ T cells sorted from blood. Described subset: CD45RA+ positively selected. The origin of the receptors is a man aged 18 to 29 in good health.

The chain combines TRBV5-1 with TRBJ1-3, with 7 positions matching TRBD1. The CDR3 consists of 16 residues. Unmatched junction bases numbered 7, after V lost 0 bases and J lost 4 bases. Germline V gene data show CDR1 as SGHRS and CDR2 as YFSETQ. CDR3 protein: CASSLDKTGRGNTIYF. In DNA, the CDR3 is TGCGCCAGCAGCTTGGACAAGACAGGGAGAGGAAACACCATATATTTT.

The genes are TRBV27 and TRBJ2-7; TRBD2 agrees at 9 bases. V was pared by 8 bases and J by 0 bases, with 11 bases of the junction left unmatched. CDR3 length equals 16 residues. Looked up from germline, CDR1 is MNHEY and CDR2 is SMNVEV (reference sequence). CDR3 residues: CASHLWTSASSYEQYF. The DNA of the CDR3 is TGTGCCAGCCATCTGTGGACTAGCGCTTCCTCCTACGAGCAGTACTTC.

J is TRBJ2-1 and V is TRBV7-3, with 7 bases fitting TRBD2. V dropped 3 bases and J dropped 9; count of bases not matched to a gene: 11. CDR3 length equals 15 residues. Germline V gene data show CDR1 as SGHTA and CDR2 as FQGTGA. CDR3 sequence: CASSLGTGGSAEQFF. CDR3 nucleotide sequence: TGTGCCAGCAGCTTGGGGACGGGAGGTTCCGCTGAGCAGTTCTTC.

The genes are TRBV5-1 and TRBJ2-3; 12 nucleotides align to TRBD2. Trimming cost V 4 bases and J 4 bases; bases outside gene matches: 10. There are 17 residues in the CDR3. From germline, CDR1 is SGHRS and CDR2 YFSETQ. The CDR3 sequence: CASSPSPLAGGADTQYF. CDR3 in DNA: TGCGCCAGCAGCCCATCCCCACTAGCGGGGGGAGCAGATACGCAGTATTTT.

This clone was recorded only once. This chain uses TRBV5-7 with TRBJ2-7, with D uncertain. TRBV5-7 is flagged as an ORF with uncertain function. Trimming took off 1 base at V and 2 bases at J, with 4 bases between the two ends. This CDR3 has 12 residues. The CDR3 here is CASSLRAYEQYF. The CDR3 coding sequence is TGTGCCAGCAGCTTGAGGGCCTACGAGCAGTACTTC.

Note on this clone: Other DNA sequences in the same sample also yield this CDR3. V gene TRBV10-3 combines with J gene TRBJ1-1; perhaps TRBD1 as D (5 bases). Between the trimmed V and J ends, which lost 2 bases and 1 base, there was a span of 8 bases. The CDR3 has 14 amino acids. Germline V gene data show CDR1 as ENHRY and CDR2 as SYGVKD. The CDR3 loop is CAISEGGGNTEAFF. Here the CDR3 DNA reads TGTGCCATCAGTGAGGGGGGAGGGAACACTGAAGCTTTCTTT.

V and J are TRBV18 and TRBJ2-3; weak D call: TRBD2 (5 bases). This CDR3 is 16 amino acids long. V lost 5 bases, J lost 0 bases, and 15 bases lay in between. Germline lookup yields CDR1 KGHSH and CDR2 LQKENI. CDR3 sequence: CASSIEDGMSTDTQYF. DNA for the CDR3: TGTGCCAGCTCAATTGAGGACGGGATGAGCACAGATACGCAGTATTTT.

V is TRBV6-6 and J is TRBJ2-5, with D tentatively TRBD1 or TRBD2 (5 bases each). Trimming cost V 5 bases and J 1 base, with 14 bases left between them. The germline V gene has CDR1 MNHNY and CDR2 SVGAGI (reference sequence). This CDR3 contains 15 residues. The DNA of the CDR3 is TGTGCCAGCAGTAGGGACCAGGCGAGCCAAGAGACCCAGTACTTC. Translated: CASSRDQASQETQYF.

The chain recombines TRBV6-4 with TRBJ1-1; TRBD1 is a possible D gene (5 bases). The CDR3 totals 13 residues. CDR1 is MRHNA, CDR2 SNTAGT, per germline. V was cut by 6 bases and J by 4 bases, with 12 bases left in between. As DNA, the CDR3 is TGTGCCAGCAGAAGGACATTGGGCACTGAAGCTTTCTTT. This sequence encodes CASRRTLGTEAFF.

The genes are TRBV7-2 and TRBJ1-2; 9 bases are shared with TRBD1. Germline V gives CDR1 SGHTA, CDR2 FQGNSA. V lost 7 bases to trimming and J lost 4 bases; unmatched junction nucleotides: 13. The CDR3 length is 16 residues. The CDR3 sequence is CASTKDFSDRGYGYTF. The DNA for the CDR3 is TGTGCCAGCACCAAGGACTTTTCGGACAGGGGCTATGGCTACACCTTC. The full variable domain, in which reference TRBV7-2 and TRBJ1-2 provide the parts outside the CDR3, is GAGVSQSPSNKVTEKGKDVELRCDPISGHTALYWYRQSLGQGLEFLIYFQGNSAPDKSGLPSDRFSAERTGGSVSTLTIQRTQQEDSAVYLCASTKDFSDRGYGYTFGSGTRLTVV.

V and J are TRBV11-2 and TRBJ2-3; TRBD2 aligns across 9 bases. J lost 5 bases, V lost 0 bases, and 6 bases had no gene match. CDR3 size: 16 residues. CDR1 is SGHAT and CDR2 is FQNNGV in the germline V gene. The CDR3 DNA reads TGTGCCAGCAGCTTAGAAGGGCGGGGGGGCCTAGATACGCAGTATTTT. Translating it yields CASSLEGRGGLDTQYF.

For this clone: Other DNA sequences in this specimen translate into the identical CDR3. V and J are TRBV7-9 and TRBJ1-2, with D possibly TRBD1 on 5 matching bases. The CDR3 has 13 residues. Trimming cost V 3 bases and J 4 bases, with 9 bases left between them. Per germline, CDR1 SEHNR and CDR2 FQNEAQ (reference sequence). This CDR3 is CASSFSGAYGYTF. The CDR3, as DNA: TGTGCCAGCAGCTTTTCCGGGGCCTATGGCTACACCTTC. Supplemented by reference TRBV7-9 and TRBJ1-2, the full variable domain reads DTGVSQNPRHKITKRGQNVTFRCDPISEHNRLYWYRQTLGQGPEFLTYFQNEAQLEKSRLLSDRFSAERPKGSFSTLEIQRTEQGDSAMYLCASSFSGAYGYTFGSGTRLTVV.

The CDR3 sequence is CASRLQGLNEKLFF. CDR3 sequence (DNA): TGTGCCAGCAGACTACAGGGCCTTAATGAAAAACTGTTTTTT. The chain links TRBV2 to TRBJ1-4; D might be TRBD1 (6 bases). Trimming stripped 6 bases from V and 4 bases from J, with 12 bases between. The CDR3 runs to 14 residues. Germline V gene sequence: CDR1 SNHLY, CDR2 FYNNEI.

The V call is TRBV27, the J call TRBJ2-2, with a possible D match to TRBD2 (5 bases). Deletions cut 3 bases from V and 4 bases from J, with 15 bases between. Looked up from germline, CDR1 is MNHEY and CDR2 is SMNVEV (reference sequence). This CDR3 has 16 residues. The DNA of the CDR3 is TGTGCCAGCAGTTTCTCTGTCGGGGTCGGCACCGGGGAGCTGTTTTTT. Translation: CASSFSVGVGTGELFF.

A word on this clone: Other nucleotide sequences from this sample produce the same CDR3. V gene TRBV5-1 combines with J gene TRBJ2-7; TRBD2 matches 11 bases. The CDR3 is 14 residues long. With 2 bases clipped from V and 4 bases from J, the junction kept 2 bases outside the gene matches. Germline lookup yields CDR1 SGHRS and CDR2 YFSETQ. The chain's CDR3 is CASSFGTSGYEQYF. CDR3 in DNA: TGCGCCAGCAGCTTCGGGACTAGCGGATACGAGCAGTACTTC.

Regarding this clone: The sample has other DNA sequences that encode this CDR3 too. J is TRBJ1-6 and V is TRBV11-2; D is unclear. V lost 0 bases, J lost 9 bases, and 9 bases lay in between. Germline lookup yields CDR1 SGHAT and CDR2 FQNNGV. This CDR3 is built from 14 residues. In DNA, the CDR3 is TGTGCCAGCAGCTTAGAGGGCAGTGGTTCACCCCTCCACTTT. Its protein is CASSLEGSGSPLHF.

The chain employs TRBV5-1 and TRBJ2-5, with TRBD1 matching over 8 bases. V gave up 2 bases and J gave up 4 bases; unmatched junction bases: 7. The germline gives CDR1 SGHRS, CDR2 YFSETQ. The CDR3 totals 15 residues. DNA for the CDR3: TGCGCCAGCAGCTTACAGGGGGAAGGTAGAGAGACCCAGTACTTC. This encodes CASSLQGEGRETQYF.